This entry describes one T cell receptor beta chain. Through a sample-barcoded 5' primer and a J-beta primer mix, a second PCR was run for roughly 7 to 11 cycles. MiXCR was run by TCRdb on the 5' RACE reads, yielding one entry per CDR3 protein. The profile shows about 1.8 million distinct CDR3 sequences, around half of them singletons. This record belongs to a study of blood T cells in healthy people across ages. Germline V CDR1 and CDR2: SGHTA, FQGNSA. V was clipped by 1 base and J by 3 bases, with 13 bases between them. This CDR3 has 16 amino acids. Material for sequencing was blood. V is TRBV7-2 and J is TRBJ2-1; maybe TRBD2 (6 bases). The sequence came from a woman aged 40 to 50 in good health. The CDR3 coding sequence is TGTGCCAGCAGCTTAGTGGGGGGACCGATCTACAATGAGCAGTTCTTC. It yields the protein CASSLVGGPIYNEQFF. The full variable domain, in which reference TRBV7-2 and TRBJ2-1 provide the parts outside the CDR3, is GAGVSQSPSNKVTEKGKDVELRCDPISGHTALYWYRQSLGQGLEFLIYFQGNSAPDKSGLPSDRFSAERTGGSVSTLTIQRTQQEDSAVYLCASSLVGGPIYNEQFFGPGTRLTVL.